The 13 T cell receptor beta chains reported below all come from one sample, sequenced in a study of PD-1 blockade in classical Hodgkin lymphoma. Time point defined: cycle 4 day 1 (C4D1), after six to seven weeks of nivolumab. In every patient, relapse followed autologous stem cell transplantation, while exposure to brentuximab vedotin differed. The data were produced by immunoSEQ multiplex PCR, yet TCRdb's version contains in-frame clones alone and is incomplete. Counted here are over 85,000 clones, just over 90% occurring once; the ten biggest clones make up approximately 2.9%. This specimen was peripheral blood mononuclear cells (PBMCs), taken before the fourth cycle of nivolumab. These receptor sequences come from a human donor with classical Hodgkin lymphoma.

This chain joins TRBV27 and TRBJ2-1; TRBD2 matches 10 bases. The V gene's germline CDR1 is MNHEY and CDR2 SMNVEV (reference sequence). CDR3 length: 15 residues. The V and J ends lost 2 bases and 4 bases, in that order; junction bases with no gene match: 2. CDR3 region: CASSLSSGGYNEQFF. The CDR3 DNA is TGTGCCAGCAGTTTAAGTAGCGGGGGGTACAATGAGCAGTTCTTC.

The rearrangement uses TRBV29-1 and TRBJ1-1; D gene ambiguous. Trimming left V 2 bases short and J 0 bases short, with 7 bases between. CDR1 SQVTM and CDR2 ANQGSEA come from the germline V gene. The CDR3 is 13 amino acids. CDR3 nucleotides: TGCAGCGTTGAACCAGGAATGAACACTGAAGCTTTCTTT. Encoded protein: CSVEPGMNTEAFF. The full variable domain, in which reference TRBV29-1 and TRBJ1-1 provide the parts outside the CDR3, is SAVISQKPSRDICQRGTSLTIQCQVDSQVTMMFWYRQQPGQSLTLIATANQGSEATYESGFVIDKFPISRPNLTFSTLTVSNMSPEDSSIYLCSVEPGMNTEAFFGQGTRLTVV.

The chain uses TRBV7-9 and TRBJ1-2, with TRBD1 as a possible D gene (6 bases). Trimming removed 5 bases at V and 6 bases at J, with 13 bases between. Germline CDR1 reads SEHNR; CDR2 reads FQNEAQ (reference sequence). The CDR3 length is 13 residues. CDR3: CASSLLGGNGYTF. The CDR3 DNA sequence: TGTGCCAGCAGCCTATTAGGGGGGAATGGCTACACCTTC. Supplemented by reference TRBV7-9 and TRBJ1-2, the full variable domain reads DTGVSQNPRHKITKRGQNVTFRCDPISEHNRLYWYRQTLGQGPEFLTYFQNEAQLEKSRLLSDRFSAERPKGSFSTLEIQRTEQGDSAMYLCASSLLGGNGYTFGSGTRLTVV.

This clone was counted a few times. This sequence joins TRBV5-6 and TRBJ2-5, with D possibly TRBD1 on 5 matching bases. The CDR3 covers 15 residues. Germline CDR1 is SGHDT and CDR2 is YYEEEE. Deletions cut 1 base from V and 4 bases from J, with 14 bases between. The DNA of the CDR3 is TGTGCCAGCAGCTTGCCCTGGGGCCTGAGAGAGACCCAGTACTTC. Residues: CASSLPWGLRETQYF.

This sequence joins TRBV11-3 and TRBJ2-1; D unclear. The ends were cut back, 3 bases at V and 7 bases at J, with 4 bases in the middle. Per the germline V gene, CDR1 is SGHNT and CDR2 is YENEEA. This CDR3 is 11 amino acids long. DNA for the CDR3: TGTGCCAGCAGCTTCGATAATGAGCAGTTCTTC. Translated, it gives CASSFDNEQFF.

For the CDR3, the DNA is TGTGCCAGTACCAGGGGACAGGAGAGGAATTCACCCCTCCACTTT. Amino acids: CASTRGQERNSPLHF. The chain carries TRBV19 and TRBJ1-6; 8 bases align to TRBD1. The CDR3 runs 15 residues. With V trimmed by 7 bases and J by 7 bases, 9 bases remained unmatched. Germline loops: CDR1 LNHDA, CDR2 SQIVND (reference sequence).

This clone was observed a handful of times. The rearrangement uses TRBV6-6 and TRBJ2-7; D ambiguous. This CDR3 contains 13 residues. Germline V CDR1 and CDR2: MNHNY, SVGAGI (reference sequence). V was cut by 2 bases and J by 3 bases, with 8 bases left in between. CDR3 amino acids: CASSYMGGYEQYF. The CDR3 nucleotides read TGTGCCAGCAGTTACATGGGTGGCTACGAGCAGTACTTC.

The genes are TRBV7-9 and TRBJ2-7; 7 nucleotides match TRBD2. Germline V gene sequence: CDR1 SEHNR, CDR2 FQNEAQ (reference sequence). The junction had 6 bases not matched to a gene; V was cut back by 1 base and J by 0 bases. This CDR3 is built from 16 residues. The CDR3 DNA reads as TGTGCCAGCAGCTTAGTAGGTCTAGCGGACTCCTACGAGCAGTACTTC. Translating it yields CASSLVGLADSYEQYF.

This clone was recorded once. The chain couples TRBV6-5 to TRBJ2-7, with a weak D call TRBD1 (5 bases). Trimming took off 0 bases at V and 9 bases at J, with 9 bases between the two ends. CDR1 and CDR2 from the germline V gene are MNHEY and SVGAGI. The CDR3 contains 12 residues. This CDR3 reads CASSYSGRGQYF. In DNA, the CDR3 is TGTGCCAGCAGTTACTCGGGAAGGGGGCAGTACTTC.

The J gene is TRBJ2-5, the V gene TRBV18, with D possibly TRBD1 on 5 matching bases. Germline CDR1 reads KGHSH; CDR2 reads LQKENI. Trimming shortened V by 3 bases and J by 3 bases, and 11 bases separated the two germline ends. The CDR3 has 14 residues. CDR3 in DNA: TGTGCCAGCTCACCGGCAGGGATGGAAGAGACCCAGTACTTC. Protein sequence: CASSPAGMEETQYF.

The chain recombines TRBV7-9 with TRBJ1-2, with a possible D match to TRBD1 (5 bases). Trimming took off 4 bases at V and 3 bases at J, with 12 bases between the two ends. Per germline, CDR1 SEHNR and CDR2 FQNEAQ (reference sequence). The CDR3 consists of 14 residues. The CDR3 protein is CASSSPREHYGYTF. For the CDR3, the DNA is TGTGCCAGCAGCTCGCCCAGGGAACACTATGGCTACACCTTC.

This clone was observed a single time. V and J are TRBV15 and TRBJ1-1, with D uncertain. The germline V gene encodes CDR1 LNHNV and CDR2 YYDKDF (reference sequence). This CDR3 is built from 14 residues. V dropped 1 base and J dropped 5 bases, with 11 bases sitting between them. The CDR3 DNA is TGTGCCACCAGCAGAGGTCTAGCGAGAACTGAAGCTTTCTTT. Amino acids: CATSRGLARTEAFF. Looking up the rest from reference TRBV15 and TRBJ1-1 gives the full variable domain: DAMVIQNPRYQVTQFGKPVTLSCSQTLNHNVMYWYQQKSSQAPKLLFHYYDKDFNNEADTPDNFQSRRPNTSFCFLDIRSPGLGDTAMYLCATSRGLARTEAFFGQGTRLTVV.

The chain links TRBV7-8 to TRBJ2-2; the D is unclear. The germline V and J ends were trimmed by 1 base and 3 bases, with 9 bases remaining between them. Germline V gene data show CDR1 as SGHVS and CDR2 as FQNEAQ. This CDR3 spans 15 amino acids. As DNA, the CDR3 is TGTGCCAGCAGCTTAGTTTGGGCAGACACCGGGGAGCTGTTTTTT. Protein product: CASSLVWADTGELFF.